The sequence of this TCR beta chain was determined in a study of cytomegalovirus exposure and HLA in healthy donors. Overall study results and limits: Earlier analysis looked at TCR beta V segments, and most were productive about 90% or about 30% of the time. A further, later analysis showed that HLA-associated TCR beta chains (compared with equally common others) were more clonally expanded.

The PCR had 60 Vbeta and 13 Jbeta primers. Clones were read by immunoSEQ multiplex PCR, and TCRdb kept only the in-frame ones, dropping some. Of approximately 150,000 clones listed, roughly 75% are singletons. For this clone: As yet, its antigen is unknown.

Trimming removed 3 bases at V and 3 bases at J, with 5 bases between. The CDR3 has 12 amino acids. The V gene's germline CDR1 is LNHNV and CDR2 YYDKDF (reference sequence). V is TRBV15 and J is TRBJ2-5; D remains ambiguous. Sequenced: PBMCs. This receptor was obtained from a female donor in good health and CMV-seronegative. Here the CDR3 reads CATSRLKETQYF. DNA of the CDR3: TGTGCCACCAGCAGGCTAAAAGAGACCCAGTACTTC.